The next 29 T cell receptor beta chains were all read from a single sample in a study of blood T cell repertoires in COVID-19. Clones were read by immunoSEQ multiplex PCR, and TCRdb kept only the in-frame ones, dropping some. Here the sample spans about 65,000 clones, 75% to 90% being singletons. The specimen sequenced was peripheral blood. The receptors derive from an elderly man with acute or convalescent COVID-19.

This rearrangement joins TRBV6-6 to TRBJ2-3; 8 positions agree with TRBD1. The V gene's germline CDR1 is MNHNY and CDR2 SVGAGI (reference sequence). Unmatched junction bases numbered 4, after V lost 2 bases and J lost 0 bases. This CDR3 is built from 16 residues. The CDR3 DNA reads TGTGCCAGCAGTTACGACAGGGGCCCTAGCACAGATACGCAGTATTTT. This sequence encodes CASSYDRGPSTDTQYF.

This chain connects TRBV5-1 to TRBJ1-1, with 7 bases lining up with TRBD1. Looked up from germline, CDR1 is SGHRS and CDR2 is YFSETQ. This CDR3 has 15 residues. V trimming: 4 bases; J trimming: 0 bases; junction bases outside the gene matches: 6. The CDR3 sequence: CASSQAGGLNTEAFF. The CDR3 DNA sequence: TGCGCCAGCAGCCAAGCAGGGGGTCTGAACACTGAAGCTTTCTTT.

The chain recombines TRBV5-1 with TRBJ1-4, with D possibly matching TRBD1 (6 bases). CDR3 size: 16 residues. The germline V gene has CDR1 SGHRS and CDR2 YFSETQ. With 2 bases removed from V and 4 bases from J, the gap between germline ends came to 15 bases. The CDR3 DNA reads TGCGCCAGCAGCTTACCTGCAGGGGCGGGTAATGAAAAACTGTTTTTT. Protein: CASSLPAGAGNEKLFF.

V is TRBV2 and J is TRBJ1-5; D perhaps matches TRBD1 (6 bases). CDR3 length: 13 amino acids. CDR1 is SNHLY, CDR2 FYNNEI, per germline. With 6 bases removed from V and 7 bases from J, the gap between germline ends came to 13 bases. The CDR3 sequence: CASRGTRGQPQHF. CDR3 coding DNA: TGTGCCAGCAGGGGGACAAGGGGACAGCCCCAGCATTTT.

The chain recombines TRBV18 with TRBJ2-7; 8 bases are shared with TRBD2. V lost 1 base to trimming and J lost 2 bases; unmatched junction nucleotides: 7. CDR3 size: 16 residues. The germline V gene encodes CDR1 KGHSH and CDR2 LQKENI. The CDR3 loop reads CASSPRSGGSAYEQYF. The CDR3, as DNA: TGTGCCAGCTCACCACGGTCGGGAGGGTCTGCCTACGAGCAGTACTTC.

CDR3: CAWAFGLAGFTDTQYF. Here the CDR3 DNA reads TGTGCCTGGGCCTTCGGGCTAGCGGGTTTCACAGATACGCAGTATTTT. J is TRBJ2-3 and V is TRBV30, with 8 bases that match TRBD2. Germline V CDR1 and CDR2: GTSNPN, SVGIG (reference sequence). The length of the CDR3 is 16 residues. V lost 5 bases and J lost 2; bases outside the gene matches: 12.

CDR3 in amino acids: CASIASGLRGTGELFF. CDR3 nucleotides: TGTGCCAGCATCGCTAGCGGGCTTCGGGGCACCGGGGAGCTGTTTTTT. The rearrangement links TRBV7-9 to TRBJ2-2; TRBD2 matches 8 bases. V lost 7 bases, J lost 4 bases, and 11 bases stayed unmatched. Germline lookup yields CDR1 SEHNR and CDR2 FQNEAQ (reference sequence). The length of the CDR3 is 16 residues.

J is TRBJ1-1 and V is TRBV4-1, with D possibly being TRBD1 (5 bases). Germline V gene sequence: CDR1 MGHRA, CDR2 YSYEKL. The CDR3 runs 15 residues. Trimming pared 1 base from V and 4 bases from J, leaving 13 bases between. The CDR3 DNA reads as TGCGCCAGCAGCCAAGTGCAGCCGCAGGGCACTGAAGCTTTCTTT. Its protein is CASSQVQPQGTEAFF.

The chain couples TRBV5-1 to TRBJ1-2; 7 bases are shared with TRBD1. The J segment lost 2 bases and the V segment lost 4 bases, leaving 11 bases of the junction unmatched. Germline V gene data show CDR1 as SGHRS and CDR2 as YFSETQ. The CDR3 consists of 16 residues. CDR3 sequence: CASSPLPGQINYGYTF. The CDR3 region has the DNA TGCGCCAGCAGCCCTCTACCGGGACAGATAAACTATGGCTACACCTTC.

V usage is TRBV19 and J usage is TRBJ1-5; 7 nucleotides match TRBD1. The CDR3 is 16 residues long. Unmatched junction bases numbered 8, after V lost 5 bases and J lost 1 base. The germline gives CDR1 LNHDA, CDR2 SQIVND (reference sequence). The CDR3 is CASSSRQGLSNQPQHF. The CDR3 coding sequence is TGTGCCAGTAGTTCCCGACAGGGTCTGAGCAATCAGCCCCAGCATTTT.

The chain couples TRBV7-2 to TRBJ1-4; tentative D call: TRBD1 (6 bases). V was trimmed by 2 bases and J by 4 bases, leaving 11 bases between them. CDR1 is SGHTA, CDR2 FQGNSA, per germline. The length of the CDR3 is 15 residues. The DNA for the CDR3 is TGTGCCAGCAGCTTACAGGGGTCCCATAATGAAAAACTGTTTTTT. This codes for CASSLQGSHNEKLFF.

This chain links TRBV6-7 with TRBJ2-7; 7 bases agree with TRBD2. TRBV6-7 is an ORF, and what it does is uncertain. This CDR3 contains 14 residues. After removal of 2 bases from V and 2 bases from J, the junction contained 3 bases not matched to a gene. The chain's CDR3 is CASSYDRGAYEQYF. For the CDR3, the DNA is TGTGCCAGCAGTTACGACCGGGGGGCCTACGAGCAGTACTTC.

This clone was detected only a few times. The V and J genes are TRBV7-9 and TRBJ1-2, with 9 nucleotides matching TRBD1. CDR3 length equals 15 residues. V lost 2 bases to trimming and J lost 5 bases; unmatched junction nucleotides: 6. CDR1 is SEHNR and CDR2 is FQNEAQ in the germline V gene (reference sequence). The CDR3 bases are TGTGCCAGCAGCTTAATGGACAGGGGATCGTATGGCTACACCTTC. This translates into CASSLMDRGSYGYTF.

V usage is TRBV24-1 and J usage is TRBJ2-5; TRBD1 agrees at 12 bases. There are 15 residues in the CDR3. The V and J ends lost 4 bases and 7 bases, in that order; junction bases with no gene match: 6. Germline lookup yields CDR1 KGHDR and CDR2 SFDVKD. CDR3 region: CATSDPGTGGGTQYF. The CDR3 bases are TGTGCCACCAGTGACCCCGGGACAGGGGGCGGGACCCAGTACTTC.

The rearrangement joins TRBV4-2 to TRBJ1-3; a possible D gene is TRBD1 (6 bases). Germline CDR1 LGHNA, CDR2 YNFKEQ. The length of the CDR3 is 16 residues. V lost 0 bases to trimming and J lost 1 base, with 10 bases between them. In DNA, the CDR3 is TGTGCCAGCAGCCAAGATTTTACAGGGTCTGGAAACACCATATATTTT. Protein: CASSQDFTGSGNTIYF.

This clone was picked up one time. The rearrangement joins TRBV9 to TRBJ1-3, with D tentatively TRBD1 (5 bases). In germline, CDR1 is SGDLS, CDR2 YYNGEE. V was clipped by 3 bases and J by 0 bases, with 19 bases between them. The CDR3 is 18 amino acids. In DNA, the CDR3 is TGTGCCAGCAGCGCAGCGATTGCGGGGGGGACCTCTGGAAACACCATATATTTT. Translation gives CASSAAIAGGTSGNTIYF.

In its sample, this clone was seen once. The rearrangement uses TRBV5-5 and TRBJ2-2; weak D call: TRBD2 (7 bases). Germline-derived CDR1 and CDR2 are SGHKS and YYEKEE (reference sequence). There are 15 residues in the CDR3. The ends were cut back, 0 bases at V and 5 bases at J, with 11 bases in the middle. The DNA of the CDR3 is TGTGCCAGCAGCTTGGCGGGGGGCGAAACCGGGGAGCTGTTTTTT. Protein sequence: CASSLAGGETGELFF.

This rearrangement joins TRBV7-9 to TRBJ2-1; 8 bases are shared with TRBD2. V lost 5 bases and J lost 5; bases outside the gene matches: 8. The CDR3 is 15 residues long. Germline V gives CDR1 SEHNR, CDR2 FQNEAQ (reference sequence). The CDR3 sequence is CASSPRLARNNEQFF. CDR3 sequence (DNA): TGTGCCAGCAGCCCTCGACTAGCGCGAAACAATGAGCAGTTCTTC.

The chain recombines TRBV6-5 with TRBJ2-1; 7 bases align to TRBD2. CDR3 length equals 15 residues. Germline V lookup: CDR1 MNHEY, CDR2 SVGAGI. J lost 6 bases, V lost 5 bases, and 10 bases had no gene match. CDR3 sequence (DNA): TGTGCCAGCAGTCCTCGGACTAGTTCGAGCAATGAGCAGTTCTTC. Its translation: CASSPRTSSSNEQFF.

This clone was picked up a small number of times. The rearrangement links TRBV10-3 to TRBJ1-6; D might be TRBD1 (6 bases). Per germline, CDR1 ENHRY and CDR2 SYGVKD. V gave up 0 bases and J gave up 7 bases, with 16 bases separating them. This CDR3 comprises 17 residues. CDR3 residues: CAISESGRGGRNSPLHF. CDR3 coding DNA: TGTGCCATCAGTGAGTCAGGCAGGGGCGGTAGGAATTCACCCCTCCACTTT.

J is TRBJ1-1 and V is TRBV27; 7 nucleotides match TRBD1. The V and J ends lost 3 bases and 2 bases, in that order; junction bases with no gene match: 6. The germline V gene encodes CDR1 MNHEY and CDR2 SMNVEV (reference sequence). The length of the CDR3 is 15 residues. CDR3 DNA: TGTGCCAGCAGTTTCCGCTACAGGGGTAACACTGAAGCTTTCTTT. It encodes CASSFRYRGNTEAFF.

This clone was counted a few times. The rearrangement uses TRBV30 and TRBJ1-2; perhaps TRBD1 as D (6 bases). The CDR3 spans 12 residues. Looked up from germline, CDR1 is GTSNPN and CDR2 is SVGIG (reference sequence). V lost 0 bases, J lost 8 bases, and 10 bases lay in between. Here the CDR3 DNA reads TGTGCCTGGAGTGTACAGGGTTGGGGCTACACCTTC. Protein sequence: CAWSVQGWGYTF.

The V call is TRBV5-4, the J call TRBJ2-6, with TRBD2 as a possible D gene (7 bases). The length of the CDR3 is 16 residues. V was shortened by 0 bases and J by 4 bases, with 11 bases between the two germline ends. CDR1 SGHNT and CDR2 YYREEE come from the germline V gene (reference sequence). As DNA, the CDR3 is TGTGCCAGCAGCTTGGAGGGGGGGAACGGGGCCAACGTCCTGACTTTC. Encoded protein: CASSLEGGNGANVLTF.

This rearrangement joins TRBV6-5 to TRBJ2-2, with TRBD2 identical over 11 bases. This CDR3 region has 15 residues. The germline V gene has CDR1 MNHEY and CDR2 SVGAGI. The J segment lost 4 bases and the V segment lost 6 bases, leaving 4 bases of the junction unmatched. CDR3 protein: CASRDSGGATGELFF. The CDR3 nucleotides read TGTGCCAGCAGAGATAGCGGGGGGGCCACCGGGGAGCTGTTTTTT.

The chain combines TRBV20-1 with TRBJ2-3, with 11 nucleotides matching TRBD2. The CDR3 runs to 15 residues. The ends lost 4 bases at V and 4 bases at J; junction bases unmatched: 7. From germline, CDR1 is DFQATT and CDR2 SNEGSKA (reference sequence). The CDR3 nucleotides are TGCAGTGCTACTGACCGGACTAGCGGGTCAGATACGCAGTATTTT. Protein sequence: CSATDRTSGSDTQYF.

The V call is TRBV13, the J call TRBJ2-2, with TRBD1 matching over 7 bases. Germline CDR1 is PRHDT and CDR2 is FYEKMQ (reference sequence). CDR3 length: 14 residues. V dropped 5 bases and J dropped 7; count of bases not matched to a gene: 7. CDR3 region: CASSRGGAGGELFF. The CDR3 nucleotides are TGTGCCAGCAGCCGAGGGGGCGCGGGCGGGGAGCTGTTTTTT.

The DNA for the CDR3 is TGTGCCAGTATCCGACGTTCCCCAAGGGGGTACAATGAGCAGTTCTTC. Its translation is CASIRRSPRGYNEQFF. The rearrangement joins TRBV19 to TRBJ2-1, with a tentative D call TRBD1 (6 bases). V was pared by 7 bases and J by 4 bases, with 20 bases between. The CDR3 is made up of 16 amino acids. Germline V gene data show CDR1 as LNHDA and CDR2 as SQIVND (reference sequence).

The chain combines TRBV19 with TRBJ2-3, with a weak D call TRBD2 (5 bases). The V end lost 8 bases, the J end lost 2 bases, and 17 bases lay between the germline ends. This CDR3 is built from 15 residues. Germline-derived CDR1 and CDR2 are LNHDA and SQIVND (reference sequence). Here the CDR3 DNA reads TGTGCCAGTGGAAGAAAGCGGACCCTCACAGATACGCAGTATTTT. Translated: CASGRKRTLTDTQYF.

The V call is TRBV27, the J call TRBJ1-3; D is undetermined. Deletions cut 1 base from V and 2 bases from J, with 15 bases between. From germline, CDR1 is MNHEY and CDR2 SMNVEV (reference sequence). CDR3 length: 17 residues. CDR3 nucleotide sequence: TGTGCCAGCAGTTTATTCGCAACCTCTACCCCTGGAAACACCATATATTTT. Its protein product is CASSLFATSTPGNTIYF.